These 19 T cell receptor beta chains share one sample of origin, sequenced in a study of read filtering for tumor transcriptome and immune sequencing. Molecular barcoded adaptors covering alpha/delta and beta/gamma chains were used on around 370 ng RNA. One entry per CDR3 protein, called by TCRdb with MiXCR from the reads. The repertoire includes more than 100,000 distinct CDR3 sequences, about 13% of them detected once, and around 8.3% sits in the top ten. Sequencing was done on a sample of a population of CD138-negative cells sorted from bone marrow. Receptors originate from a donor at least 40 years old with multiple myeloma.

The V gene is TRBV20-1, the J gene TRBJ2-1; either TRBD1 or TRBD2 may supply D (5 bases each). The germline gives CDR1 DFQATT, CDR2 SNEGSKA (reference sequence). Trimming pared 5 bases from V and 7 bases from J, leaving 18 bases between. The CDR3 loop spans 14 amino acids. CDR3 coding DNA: TGCAGTGCTCGACCGGGACCACGTTATAATGAGCAGTTCTTC. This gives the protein CSARPGPRYNEQFF.

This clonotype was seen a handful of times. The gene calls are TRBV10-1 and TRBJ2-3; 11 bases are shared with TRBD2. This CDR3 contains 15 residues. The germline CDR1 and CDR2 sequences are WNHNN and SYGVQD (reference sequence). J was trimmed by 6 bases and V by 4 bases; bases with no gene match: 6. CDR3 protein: CASSGPGLAADTQYF. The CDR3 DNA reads TGCGCCAGCAGTGGGCCGGGACTAGCGGCGGATACGCAGTATTTT.

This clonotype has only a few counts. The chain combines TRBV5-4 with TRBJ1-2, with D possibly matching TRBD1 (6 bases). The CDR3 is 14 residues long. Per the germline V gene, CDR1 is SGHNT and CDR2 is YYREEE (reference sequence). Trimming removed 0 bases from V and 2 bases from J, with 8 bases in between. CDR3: CASSLAGANYGYTF. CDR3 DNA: TGTGCCAGCAGCTTGGCGGGGGCGAACTATGGCTACACCTTC.

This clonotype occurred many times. Here the CDR3 DNA reads TGCGCCAGCAGCCAAGATTTTAGCTCCTACAATGAGCAGTTCTTC. As protein: CASSQDFSSYNEQFF. This sequence joins TRBV4-3 and TRBJ2-1, with D hard to call. This CDR3 is 15 amino acids long. V was pared by 0 bases and J by 0 bases, with 6 bases between. Germline values: CDR1 LGHNA, CDR2 YSLEER.

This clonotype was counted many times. The CDR3 sequence is CSASFGGPAASDTQYF. The CDR3 DNA sequence: TGCAGTGCTTCTTTCGGGGGGCCGGCGGCTTCAGATACGCAGTATTTT. The chain uses TRBV20-1 and TRBJ2-3, with D tentatively TRBD2 (7 bases). The CDR3 extends over 16 amino acids. Trimming removed 5 bases at V and 4 bases at J, with 22 bases between. Germline-derived CDR1 and CDR2 are DFQATT and SNEGSKA (reference sequence).

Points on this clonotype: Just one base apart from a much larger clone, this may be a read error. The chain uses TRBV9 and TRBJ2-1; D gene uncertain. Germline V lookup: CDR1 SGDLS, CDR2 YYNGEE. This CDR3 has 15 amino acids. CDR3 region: CASSVGVSSYNGQFF. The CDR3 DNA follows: TGTGCCAGCAGCGTAGGTGTGAGCTCCTACAATGGGCAGTTCTTC. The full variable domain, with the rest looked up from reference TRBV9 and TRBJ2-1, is DSGVTQTPKHLITATGQRVTLRCSPRSGDLSVYWYQQSLDQGLQFLIQYYNGEERAKGNILERFSAQQFPDLHSELNLSSLELGDSALYFCASSVGVSSYNGQFFGPGTRLTVL.

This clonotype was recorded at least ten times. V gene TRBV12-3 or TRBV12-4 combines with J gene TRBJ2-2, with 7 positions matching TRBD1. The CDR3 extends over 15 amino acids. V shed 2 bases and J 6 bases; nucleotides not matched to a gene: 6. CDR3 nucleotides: TGTGCCAGCAGTTTAAACAACCAGGGGGCCGGGGAGCTGTTTTTT. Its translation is CASSLNNQGAGELFF.

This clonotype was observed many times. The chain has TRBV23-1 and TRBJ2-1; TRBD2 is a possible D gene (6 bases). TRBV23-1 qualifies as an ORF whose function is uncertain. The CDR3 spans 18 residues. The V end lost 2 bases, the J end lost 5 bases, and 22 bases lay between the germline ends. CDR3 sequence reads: CASSQPAPGLPEDNEQFF. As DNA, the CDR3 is TGCGCCAGCAGTCAACCCGCACCGGGACTCCCGGAGGACAATGAGCAGTTCTTC.

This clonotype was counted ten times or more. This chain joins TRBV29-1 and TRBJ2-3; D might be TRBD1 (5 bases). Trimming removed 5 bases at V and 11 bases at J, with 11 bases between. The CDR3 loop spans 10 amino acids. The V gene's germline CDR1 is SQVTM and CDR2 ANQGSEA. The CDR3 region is CSVRQKLQYF. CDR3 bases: TGCAGCGTTAGACAGAAGTTGCAGTATTTT.

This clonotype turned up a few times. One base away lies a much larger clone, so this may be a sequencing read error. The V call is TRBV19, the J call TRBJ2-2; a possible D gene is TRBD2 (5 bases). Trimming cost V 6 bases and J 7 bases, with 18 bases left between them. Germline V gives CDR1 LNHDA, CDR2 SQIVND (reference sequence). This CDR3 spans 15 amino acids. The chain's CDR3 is CASRDSEILSGELFF. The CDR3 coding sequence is TGTGCCAGTAGAGATAGCGAGATCTTGAGCGGGGAGCTGTTTTTT.

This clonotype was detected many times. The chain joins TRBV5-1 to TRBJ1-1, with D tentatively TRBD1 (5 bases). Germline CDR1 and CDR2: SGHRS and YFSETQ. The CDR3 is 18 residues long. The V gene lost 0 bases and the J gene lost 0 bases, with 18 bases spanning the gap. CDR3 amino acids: CASSLAGREILMNTEAFF. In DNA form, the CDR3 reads TGCGCCAGCAGCTTGGCAGGGAGGGAGATCTTAATGAACACTGAAGCTTTCTTT.

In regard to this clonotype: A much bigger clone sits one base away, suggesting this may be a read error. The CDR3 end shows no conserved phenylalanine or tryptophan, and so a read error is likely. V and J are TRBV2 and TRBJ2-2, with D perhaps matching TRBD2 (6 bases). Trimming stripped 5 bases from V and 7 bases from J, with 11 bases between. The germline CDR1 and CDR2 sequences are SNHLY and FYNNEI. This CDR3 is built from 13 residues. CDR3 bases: TGTGCCAGCAGTCCCCCGGGGGTCGGGGAGCTGTTTCTT. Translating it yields CASSPPGVGELFL.

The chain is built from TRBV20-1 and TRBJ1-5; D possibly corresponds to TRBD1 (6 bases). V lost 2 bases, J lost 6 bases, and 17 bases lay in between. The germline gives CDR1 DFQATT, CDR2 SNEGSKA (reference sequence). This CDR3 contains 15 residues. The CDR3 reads CSARKLGGGSQPQHF. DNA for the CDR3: TGCAGTGCTAGAAAACTTGGGGGCGGGAGTCAGCCCCAGCATTTT.

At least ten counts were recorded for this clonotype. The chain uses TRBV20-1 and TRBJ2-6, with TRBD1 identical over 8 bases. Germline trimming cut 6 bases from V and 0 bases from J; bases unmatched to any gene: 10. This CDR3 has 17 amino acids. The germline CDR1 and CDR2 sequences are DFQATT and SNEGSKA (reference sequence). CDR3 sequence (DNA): TGCAGTGCCCGGACCGGACAGGGAACCTCTGGGGCCAACGTCCTGACTTTC. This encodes CSARTGQGTSGANVLTF.

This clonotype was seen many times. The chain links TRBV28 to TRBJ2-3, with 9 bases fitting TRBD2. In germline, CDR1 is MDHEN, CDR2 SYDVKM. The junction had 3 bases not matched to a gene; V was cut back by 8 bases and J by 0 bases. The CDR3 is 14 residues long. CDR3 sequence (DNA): TGTGCCAGCGAGCTAGCGGGGAGCACAGATACGCAGTATTTT. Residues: CASELAGSTDTQYF.

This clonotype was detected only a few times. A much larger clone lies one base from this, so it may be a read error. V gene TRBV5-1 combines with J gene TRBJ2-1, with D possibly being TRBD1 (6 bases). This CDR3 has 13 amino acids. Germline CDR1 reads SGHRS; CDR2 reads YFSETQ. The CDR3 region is CASSLTGRNEQSF. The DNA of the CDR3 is TGCGCCAGCAGCTTGACAGGGCGGAATGAGCAGTCCTTC.

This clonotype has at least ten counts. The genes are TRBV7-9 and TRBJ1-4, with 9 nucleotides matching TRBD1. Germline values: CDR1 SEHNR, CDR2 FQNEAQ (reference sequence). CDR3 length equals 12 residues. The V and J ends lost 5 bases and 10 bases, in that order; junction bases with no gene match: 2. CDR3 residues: CASSQDRGKLFF. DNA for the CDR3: TGTGCCAGCAGCCAGGACAGGGGAAAACTGTTTTTT.

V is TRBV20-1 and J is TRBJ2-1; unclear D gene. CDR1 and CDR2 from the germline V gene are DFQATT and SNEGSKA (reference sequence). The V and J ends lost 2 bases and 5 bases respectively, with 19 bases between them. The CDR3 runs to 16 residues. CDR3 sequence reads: CSARRGATITNNEQFF. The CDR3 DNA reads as TGCAGTGCTAGACGAGGAGCCACCATAACTAACAATGAGCAGTTCTTC.

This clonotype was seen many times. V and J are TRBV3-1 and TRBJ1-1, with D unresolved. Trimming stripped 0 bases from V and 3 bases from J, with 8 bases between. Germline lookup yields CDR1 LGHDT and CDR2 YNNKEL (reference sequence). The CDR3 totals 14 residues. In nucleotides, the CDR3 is TGTGCCAGCAGCCAAGAATATGCCGACACTGAAGCTTTCTTT. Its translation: CASSQEYADTEAFF.